This is a list of T cell receptor beta chains from one sample in a study of T cells in Graves' hyperthyroidism and ophthalmopathy. One entry per CDR3 protein results from TCRdb running MiXCR on the multiplex PCR reads. Among approximately 300,000 distinct CDR3 sequences listed, approximately 18% were seen once. The sample was blood. The receptors originated from a man over 45 with Graves' ophthalmopathy. Both conserved end residues are part of each CDR3. Fields, in order: clone size, V gene, J gene, D gene, CDR3 protein, CDR3 DNA. D genes are given only for firm matches. Some rows have no size entry. The others give once, few or many, or a class for an expanded clone.

>many|TRBV28|TRBJ2-4|TRBD1
CASSTRDRGRAKNIQYF
TGTGCCAGCAGTACACGGGACAGGGGACGAGCCAAAAACATTCAGTACTTC
>NA|TRBV7-9|TRBJ1-4|TRBD1
CASSLGRQGANEKLFF
TGTGCCAGCAGCTTGGGTAGACAGGGGGCTAATGAAAAACTGTTTTTT
>many|TRBV6-1|TRBJ2-5|TRBD2
CASSRTSGILGETQYF
TGTGCCAGCAGTCGGACTAGCGGTATTCTGGGAGAGACCCAGTACTTC
>few|TRBV20-1|TRBJ1-1|TRBD1
CSARRGQNTEAFF
TGCAGTGCTAGAAGGGGGCAGAACACTGAAGCTTTCTTT
>many|TRBV6-5|TRBJ1-2|NA
CASSSQGGADYGYTF
TGTGCCAGCAGTTCCCAAGGGGGGGCCGACTATGGCTACACCTTC
>many|TRBV27|TRBJ1-5|NA
CASSSRRADQPQHF
TGTGCCAGCAGTTCCCGCAGGGCTGATCAGCCCCAGCATTTT
>once|TRBV20-1|TRBJ1-3|NA
CSARGLAGGSEQYFGPDTIYF
NA
>NA|TRBV6-1|TRBJ1-1|NA
CASNRQVGNTEAFF
TGTGCCAGCAACCGACAGGTGGGAAACACTGAAGCTTTCTTT
>NA|TRBV7-9|TRBJ1-2|NA
CASSLIGGYGYTF
TGTGCCAGCAGCTTAATCGGGGGGTATGGCTACACCTTC
>few|TRBV9|TRBJ2-3|TRBD2
CASSPGLAGGMADTQYF
TGTGCCAGCAGCCCAGGACTAGCGGGAGGAATGGCAGATACGCAGTATTTT
>NA|TRBV9|TRBJ1-6|TRBD1
CASSIRQGINSPLHF
TGTGCCAGCAGCATACGACAGGGAATCAATTCACCCCTCCACTTT
>few|TRBV15|TRBJ2-7|NA
CATSRDRGRGYEQYF
TGTGCCACCAGCAGAGATCGTGGCAGGGGATACGAGCAGTACTTC
>NA|TRBV4-2|TRBJ2-1|NA
CASRASFQSSYNEQFF
TGTGCCAGCAGGGCTAGCTTTCAGAGTTCCTACAATGAGCAGTTCTTC
>many|TRBV7-9|TRBJ1-1|NA
CASSLSASANTEAFF
TGTGCCAGCAGCTTAAGTGCCAGTGCGAACACTGAAGCTTTCTTT